The rows below give T cell receptor beta chains drawn from one sample of a study of blood T cell repertoires in COVID-19. Only in-frame clones appear in the TCRdb table, and some are missing; sequencing was by immunoSEQ multiplex PCR. The sample includes about 150,000 clones, roughly 80% of them seen just once. Sequencing was done on a sample of PBMCs or T cells enriched from blood (not recorded which). The receptors shown here come from a woman aged 40-49 years who had recovered from COVID-19. The CDR3 runs from the conserved cysteine through the conserved F or W. A D gene is named only where the DNA matches it firmly. Expanded clones get a size class; other rows say once, few or many, or leave the size out.

J,V,D,size,DNA,CDR3
TRBJ2-1,TRBV10-1,.,.,TGCGCCAGCAGTGATAAACCCGGGAGAGAGGGGACTGGGGGCTCCTACAATGAGCAGTTCTTC,CASSDKPGREGTGGSYNEQFF
TRBJ2-5,TRBV5-4,TRBD2,.,TGTGCCAGCAGCGTTAGCGGGGGTCTCCAAGAGACCCAGTACTTC,CASSVSGGLQETQYF
TRBJ1-6,TRBV19,.,once,TGTGCCAGTAACCCTAGCCCCAATTCACCCCTCCACTTT,CASNPSPNSPLHF
TRBJ1-6,TRBV14,TRBD1,.,TGTGCCAGCAGCGCCCGGGACAGCCTCTTTAATTCACCCCTCCACTTT,CASSARDSLFNSPLHF
TRBJ2-2,TRBV6-5,TRBD2,.,TGTGCCAGCTGCAGGACTAGCGGCTACACCGGGGAGCTGTTTTTT,CASCRTSGYTGELFF
TRBJ1-1,TRBV9,.,.,TGTGCCAGCACCAATCTGAGGGAGAACACTGAAGCTTTCTTT,CASTNLRENTEAFF
TRBJ2-3,TRBV7-3,.,.,TGTGCCAGCAGCCGAGGACAGTTCACAGATACGCAGTATTTT,CASSRGQFTDTQYF
TRBJ1-5,TRBV4-1,.,.,TGCGCCAGCAGCCAAGATAGGACAGAGAGCAATCAGCCCCAGCATTTT,CASSQDRTESNQPQHF
TRBJ2-2,TRBV19,TRBD2,.,TGTGCCAGTAGCCCAGCGGGGGGGTATAACACCGGGGAGCTGTTTTTT,CASSPAGGYNTGELFF
TRBJ1-1,TRBV6-1,TRBD1,.,TGTGCCAGCAGTGAGTTCAGGGACAGGGAATTAATGAACACTGAAGCTTTCTTT,CASSEFRDRELMNTEAFF
TRBJ2-1,TRBV5-1,TRBD2,.,TGCGCCAGCAGCTCTCTCCCGACTAGCGGGAGGCCCAATGAGCAGTTCTTC,CASSSLPTSGRPNEQFF
TRBJ2-2,TRBV6-5,.,.,TGTGCCAGCCCCCGAGATGGGCCCGGGGAGCTGTTTTTT,CASPRDGPGELFF
TRBJ1-6,TRBV27,.,.,TGTGCCAGCAGTTTAATTGGGGGCGGGCCTTCACCCCTCCACTTT,CASSLIGGGPSPLHF
TRBJ2-5,TRBV11-2,.,.,TGTGCCAGCAGCACCCCCCGGGGGGGACAGGGAACTTTGGAGACCCAGTACTTC,CASSTPRGGQGTLETQYF
TRBJ2-7,TRBV10-3,TRBD1,.,TGTGCCATCAGTTATAACAGGGGCGATGAGGAGCAGTACTTC,CAISYNRGDEEQYF
TRBJ1-2,TRBV4-1,.,.,TGCGCCAGCAGCCAGGATCTCAGGGGTGGCTACACCTTC,CASSQDLRGGYTF